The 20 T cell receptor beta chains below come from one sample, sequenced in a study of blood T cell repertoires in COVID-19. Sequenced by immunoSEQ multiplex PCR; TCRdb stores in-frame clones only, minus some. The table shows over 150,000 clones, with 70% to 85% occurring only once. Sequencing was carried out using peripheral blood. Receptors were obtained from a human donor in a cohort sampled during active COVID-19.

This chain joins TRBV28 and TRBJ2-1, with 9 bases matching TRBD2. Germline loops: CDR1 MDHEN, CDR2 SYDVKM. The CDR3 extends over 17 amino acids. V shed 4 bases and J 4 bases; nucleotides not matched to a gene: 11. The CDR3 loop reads CASSSTGASGTYNEQFF. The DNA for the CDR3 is TGTGCCAGCAGTTCGACCGGTGCTAGCGGGACGTACAATGAGCAGTTCTTC.

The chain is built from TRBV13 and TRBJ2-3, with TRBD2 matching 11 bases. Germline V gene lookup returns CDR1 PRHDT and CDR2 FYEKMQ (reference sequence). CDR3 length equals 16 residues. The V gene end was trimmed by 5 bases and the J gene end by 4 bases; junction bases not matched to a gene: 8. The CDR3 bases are TGTGCCAGCAGCCATACCTTAGCGGGAGGGGCAGATACGCAGTATTTT. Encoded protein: CASSHTLAGGADTQYF.

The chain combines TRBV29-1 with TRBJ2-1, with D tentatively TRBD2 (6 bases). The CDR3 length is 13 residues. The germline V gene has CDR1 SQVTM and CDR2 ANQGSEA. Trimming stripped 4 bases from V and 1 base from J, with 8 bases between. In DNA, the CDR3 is TGCAGCGTTGTAGCGGCATCCTACAATGAGCAGTTCTTC. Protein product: CSVVAASYNEQFF.

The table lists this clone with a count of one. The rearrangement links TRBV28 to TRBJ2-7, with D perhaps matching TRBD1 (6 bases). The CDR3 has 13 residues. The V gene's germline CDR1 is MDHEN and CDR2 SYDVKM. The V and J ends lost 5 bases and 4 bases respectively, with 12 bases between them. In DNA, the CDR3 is TGTGCCAGCAGTACCTCTGGACAGTACGAGCAGTACTTC. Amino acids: CASSTSGQYEQYF.

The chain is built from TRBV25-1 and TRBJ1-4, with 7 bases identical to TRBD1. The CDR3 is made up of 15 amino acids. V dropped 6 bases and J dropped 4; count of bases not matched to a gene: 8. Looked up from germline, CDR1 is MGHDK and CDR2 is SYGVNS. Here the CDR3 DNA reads TGTGCCAGCAGGGGCCGGGACAGAGATAATGAAAAACTGTTTTTT. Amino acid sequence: CASRGRDRDNEKLFF.

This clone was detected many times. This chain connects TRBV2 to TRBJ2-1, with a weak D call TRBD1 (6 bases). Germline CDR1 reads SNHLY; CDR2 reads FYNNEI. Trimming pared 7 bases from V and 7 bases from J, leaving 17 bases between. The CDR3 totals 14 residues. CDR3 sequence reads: CASNGLIQGNEQFF. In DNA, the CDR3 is TGTGCCAGCAACGGACTCATACAGGGAAATGAGCAGTTCTTC. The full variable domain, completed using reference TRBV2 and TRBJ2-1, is EPEVTQTPSHQVTQMGQEVILRCVPISNHLYFYWYRQILGQKVEFLVSFYNNEISEKSEIFDDQFSVERPDGSNFTLKIRSTKLEDSAMYFCASNGLIQGNEQFFGPGTRLTVL.

The CDR3 bases are TGCAGCGTTGTTAAGCCTTACTCCTACGAGCAGTACTTC. It encodes CSVVKPYSYEQYF. The J gene is TRBJ2-7, the V gene TRBV29-1; D not certain. This CDR3 contains 13 residues. V gave up 4 bases and J gave up 0 bases, with 10 bases separating them. CDR1 is SQVTM and CDR2 is ANQGSEA in the germline V gene.

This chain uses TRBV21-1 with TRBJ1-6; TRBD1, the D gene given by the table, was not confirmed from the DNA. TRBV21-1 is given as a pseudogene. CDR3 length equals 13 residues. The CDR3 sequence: CASSKRQDSPLHF. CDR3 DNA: TGTGCCAGCAGCAAGAGACAAGATTCACCCCTCCACTTT.

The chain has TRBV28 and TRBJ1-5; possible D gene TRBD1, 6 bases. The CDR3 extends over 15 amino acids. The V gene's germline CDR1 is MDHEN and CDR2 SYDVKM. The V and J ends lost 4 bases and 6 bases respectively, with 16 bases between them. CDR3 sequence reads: CASSSSGGGGQPQHF. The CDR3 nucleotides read TGTGCCAGCAGTTCCTCCGGGGGGGGCGGTCAGCCCCAGCATTTT. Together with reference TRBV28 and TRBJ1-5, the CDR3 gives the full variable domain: DVKVTQSSRYLVKRTGEKVFLECVQDMDHENMFWYRQDPGLGLRLIYFSYDVKMKEKGDIPEGYSVSREKKERFSLILESASTNQTSMYLCASSSSGGGGQPQHFGDGTRLSIL.

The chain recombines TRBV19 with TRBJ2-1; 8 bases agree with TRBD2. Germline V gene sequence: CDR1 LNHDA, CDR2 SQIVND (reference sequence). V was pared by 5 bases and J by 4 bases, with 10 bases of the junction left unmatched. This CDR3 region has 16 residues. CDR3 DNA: TGTGCCAGTAGTCCCCGGGTGCGGGAGGATTACAATGAGCAGTTCTTC. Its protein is CASSPRVREDYNEQFF.

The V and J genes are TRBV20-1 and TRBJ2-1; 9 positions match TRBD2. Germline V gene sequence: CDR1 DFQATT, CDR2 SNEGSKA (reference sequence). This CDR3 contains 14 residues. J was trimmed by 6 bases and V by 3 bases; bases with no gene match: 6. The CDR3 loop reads CSASFAGGRNEQFF. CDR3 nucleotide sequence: TGCAGTGCTAGTTTCGCGGGAGGGCGCAATGAGCAGTTCTTC.

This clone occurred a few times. The CDR3 region is CASSRLKGLAGETQYF. The CDR3 DNA sequence: TGTGCCAGCAGCCGCCTAAAGGGACTAGCGGGGGAGACCCAGTACTTC. The chain employs TRBV27 and TRBJ2-5; TRBD2 agrees at 13 bases. From germline, CDR1 is MNHEY and CDR2 SMNVEV (reference sequence). CDR3 length equals 16 residues. V trimming: 6 bases; J trimming: 5 bases; junction bases outside the gene matches: 9.

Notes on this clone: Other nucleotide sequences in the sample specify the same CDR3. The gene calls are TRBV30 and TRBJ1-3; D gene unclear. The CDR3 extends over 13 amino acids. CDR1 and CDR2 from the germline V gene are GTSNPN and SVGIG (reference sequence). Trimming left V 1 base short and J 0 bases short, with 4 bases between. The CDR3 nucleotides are TGTGCCTGGAGTGCAGGCTCTGGAAACACCATATATTTT. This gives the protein CAWSAGSGNTIYF.

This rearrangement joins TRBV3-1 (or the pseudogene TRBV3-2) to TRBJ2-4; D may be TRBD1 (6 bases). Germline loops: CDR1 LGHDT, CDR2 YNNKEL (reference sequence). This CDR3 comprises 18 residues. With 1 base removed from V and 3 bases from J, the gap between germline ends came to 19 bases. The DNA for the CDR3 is TGTGCCAGCAGCCAAGCCGCGGCAGGGGTCTATGGCAAAAACATTCAGTACTTC. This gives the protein CASSQAAAGVYGKNIQYF.

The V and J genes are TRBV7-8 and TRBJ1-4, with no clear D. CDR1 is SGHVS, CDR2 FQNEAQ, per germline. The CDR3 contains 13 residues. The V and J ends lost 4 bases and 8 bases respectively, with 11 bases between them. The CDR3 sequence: CASSSEGSEKLFF. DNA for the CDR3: TGTGCCAGCAGCTCGGAGGGTTCCGAAAAACTGTTTTTT.

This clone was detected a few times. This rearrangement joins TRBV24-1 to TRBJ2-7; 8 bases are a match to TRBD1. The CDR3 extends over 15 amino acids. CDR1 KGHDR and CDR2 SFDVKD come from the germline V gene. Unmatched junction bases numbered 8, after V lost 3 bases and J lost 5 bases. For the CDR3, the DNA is TGTGCCACCAGTGATCCCCGGACAGGGATCCACGAGCAGTACTTC. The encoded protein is CATSDPRTGIHEQYF.

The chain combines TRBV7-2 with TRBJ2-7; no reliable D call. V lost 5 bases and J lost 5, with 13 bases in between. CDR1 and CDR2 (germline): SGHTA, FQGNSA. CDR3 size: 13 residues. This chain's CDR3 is CASSMKTPNEQYF. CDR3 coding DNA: TGTGCCAGCAGCATGAAAACACCGAACGAGCAGTACTTC.

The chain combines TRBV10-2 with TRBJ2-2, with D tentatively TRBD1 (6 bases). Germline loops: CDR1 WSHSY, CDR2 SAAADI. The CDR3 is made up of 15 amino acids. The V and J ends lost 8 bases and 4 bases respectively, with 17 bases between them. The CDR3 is CASRQATTFTGELFF. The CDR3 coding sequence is TGCGCCAGCCGACAGGCGACAACCTTCACCGGGGAGCTGTTTTTT.

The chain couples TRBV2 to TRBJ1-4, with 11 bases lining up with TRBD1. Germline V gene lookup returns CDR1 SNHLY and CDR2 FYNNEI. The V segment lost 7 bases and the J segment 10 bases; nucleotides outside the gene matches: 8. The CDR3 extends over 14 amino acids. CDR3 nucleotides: TGTGCCAGCACCTTGGACAGGGGGCACGGAAAACTGTTTTTT. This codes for CASTLDRGHGKLFF. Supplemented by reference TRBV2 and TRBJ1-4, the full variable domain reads EPEVTQTPSHQVTQMGQEVILRCVPISNHLYFYWYRQILGQKVEFLVSFYNNEISEKSEIFDDQFSVERPDGSNFTLKIRSTKLEDSAMYFCASTLDRGHGKLFFGSGTQLSVL.

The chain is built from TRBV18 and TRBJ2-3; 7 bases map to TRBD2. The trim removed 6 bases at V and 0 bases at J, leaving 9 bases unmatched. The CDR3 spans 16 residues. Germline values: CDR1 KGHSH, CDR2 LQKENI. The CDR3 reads CASSQRASGSTDTQYF. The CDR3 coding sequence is TGTGCCAGCTCTCAAAGGGCTAGCGGAAGCACAGATACGCAGTATTTT.